This T cell receptor (beta chain) was sequenced during a study of shared clonotypes between healthy human individuals. The wider study: Three plates each covered CD4 naive and memory; CD8 naive two, CD8 memory one.

Regarding this clone: No antigen is known for it.

Profiling relied on immunoSEQ multiplex PCR, and the TCRdb table lists in-frame clones only, not all of them. The repertoire has about 1 million clones, around 76% of them found once; the top ten carry approximately 1.5%. General study findings and limits: Sorted-subset samples were not fully sequenced, rarefaction indicated.

The sequenced material came from memory CD4+ T cells sorted from blood. Subset specified: CD45RA-negative fraction. The TCR comes from a man aged 18 to 35 in good health.

The CDR3 protein is CASSLGPAGSGDTQYF. CDR3 nucleotide sequence: TGTGCCAGCAGCTTAGGGCCAGCGGGAAGTGGAGATACGCAGTATTTT. The V gene is TRBV7-2, the J gene TRBJ2-3; the match to TRBD2 covers 7 bases. Germline V gene sequence: CDR1 SGHTA, CDR2 FQGNSA. V lost 1 base and J lost 5; bases outside the gene matches: 9. The CDR3 totals 16 residues.